These T cell receptor beta chains were read from a single sample in a study of blood T cell repertoires in COVID-19. TCRdb's table, derived via immunoSEQ multiplex PCR, lists solely in-frame clones and lacks some. The sample gives 35,000 to 40,000 clones, about 85% of which show up once; approximately 4.5% is in the top ten. The sequenced sample consisted of peripheral blood. The receptors come from a man between 60 and 70 years old with COVID-19, enrolled during active disease. The CDR3 runs from the conserved cysteine through the conserved F or W. Each record gives: D gene, J gene, V gene, clone size, CDR3 DNA, CDR3 protein. D genes are given only for firm matches. Where a row states a size, it is once, few, many or the class of an expanded clone; other rows omit it.

. | TRBJ2-1 | TRBV5-1 | . | TGCGCCGCCAGCGATAGCGGCAATGAGCAGTTCTTC | CAASDSGNEQFF
. | TRBJ2-7 | TRBV4-3 | . | TGCGCCAGCAGCCAAGTTTATCCGTCCTACGAGCAGTACTTC | CASSQVYPSYEQYF
TRBD1 | TRBJ2-7 | TRBV29-1 | . | TGCAGCGTTGAAGAGGGACAGGGTGCGGAGCAGTACTTC | CSVEEGQGAEQYF
TRBD2 | TRBJ2-2 | TRBV7-9 | . | TGTGCCAGCAGCCGGAGCGGGAGGGACACCGGGGAGCTGTTTTTT | CASSRSGRDTGELFF
TRBD2 | TRBJ2-1 | TRBV10-3 | . | TGTGCCATCAGGGATAGCGGGAGCTATGAGCAGTTCTTC | CAIRDSGSYEQFF
TRBD1 | TRBJ2-7 | TRBV10-1 | . | TGCGCCAGCAGTGAGTCGGGACAGCCCTACGAGCAGTACTTC | CASSESGQPYEQYF
TRBD2 | TRBJ2-2 | TRBV7-2 | once | TGTGCCAGCAGCTTAGAACTAGCGGGAGGGGCGACCGGGGAGCTGTTTTTT | CASSLELAGGATGELFF
. | TRBJ2-7 | TRBV5-1 | . | TGCGCCAGCAGCGCCTCCACAGGGACCGAGCAGTACTTC | CASSASTGTEQYF
TRBD2 | TRBJ2-3 | TRBV14 | once | TGTGCCAGCAGCCAGGACTGGGCTAGCGGGAGATCAGATACGCAGTATTTT | CASSQDWASGRSDTQYF
. | TRBJ2-3 | TRBV2 | few | TGTGCCAGCAGTCTGAGCTCCCCCGCAGATACGCAGTATTTT | CASSLSSPADTQYF
. | TRBJ1-6 | TRBV2 | . | TGTGCCAGCTCACAGAATAATTCACCCCTCCACTTT | CASSQNNSPLHF
TRBD2 | TRBJ2-7 | TRBV2 | . | TGTGCCAGCAGGAGGGCGGGGGGTTACGAGCAGTACTTC | CASRRAGGYEQYF
. | TRBJ1-2 | TRBV12-3/TRBV12-4 | once | TGTGCCAGCAGCCCGGCCCTTGGACAGAGCTACACCTTC | CASSPALGQSYTF
. | TRBJ2-3 | TRBV7-2 | . | TGTGCCAGCAGCGACGGAGTGGCAGATACGCAGTATTTT | CASSDGVADTQYF
TRBD2 | TRBJ2-2 | TRBV4-1 | few | TGCGCCAGCAGCCAGGGAATAGGGACTAGCAAAGAGACCGGGGAGCTGTTTTTT | CASSQGIGTSKETGELFF
. | TRBJ2-1 | TRBV20-1 | . | TGCAGTGCCCCAAAAGGCGGCCAGCAGTTCTTC | CSAPKGGQQFF
. | TRBJ2-6 | TRBV6-6 | . | TGTGCCAGCAGTTCCGGACAGCTGGCTGGGGCCAACGTCCTGACTTTC | CASSSGQLAGANVLTF
TRBD1 | TRBJ1-5 | TRBV7-9 | . | TGTGCCAGCAGCTCCGGGGGACAGCTTAGCAATCAGCCCCAGCATTTT | CASSSGGQLSNQPQHF
. | TRBJ1-1 | TRBV3-1/TRBV3-2 | . | TGTGCCAGCAGCCATGCGGGACGTGGTAACACTGAAGCTTTCTTT | CASSHAGRGNTEAFF